One sample yielded the 2 T cell receptor beta chains listed below, sequenced in a study of T cells in Graves' hyperthyroidism and ophthalmopathy. Amplified TCR beta CDR3 regions derived from RNA transcripts. RT-PCR in the first round (using the HTBI primer set) targeted the TCR CDR3. Each CDR3 protein is one row after TCRdb ran MiXCR on the multiplex PCR reads. Altogether around 700,000 distinct CDR3 sequences are present, around 20% being singletons, with the ten largest covering over 15%. Input material: blood. The receptors derive from a woman between 50 and 59 years old with Graves' hyperthyroidism that later progressed to Graves' ophthalmopathy.

In its sample, this clonotype was seen a few times. The rearrangement links TRBV29-1 to TRBJ2-2, with D hard to call. The V end lost 6 bases, the J end lost 1 base, and 3 bases lay between the germline ends. Germline CDR1 reads SQVTM; CDR2 reads ANQGSEA. The length of the CDR3 is 11 residues. Here the CDR3 reads CSVMNTGELFF. Here the CDR3 DNA reads TGCAGCGTCATGAACACCGGGGAGCTGTTTTTT.

This clonotype came up many times. The CDR3 here is CASSSGLAGGNNEQFF. CDR3 sequence (DNA): TGTGCCAGCAGCTCCGGGCTAGCGGGGGGGAACAATGAGCAGTTCTTC. The chain carries TRBV11-2 and TRBJ2-1; 12 nucleotides agree with TRBD2. J was trimmed by 5 bases and V by 4 bases; bases with no gene match: 6. This CDR3 has 16 amino acids. The germline V gene has CDR1 SGHAT and CDR2 FQNNGV. The full variable domain, with the rest looked up from reference TRBV11-2 and TRBJ2-1, is EAGVAQSPRYKIIEKRQSVAFWCNPISGHATLYWYQQILGQGPKLLIQFQNNGVVDDSQLPKDRFSAERLKGVDSTLKIQPAKLEDSAVYLCASSSGLAGGNNEQFFGPGTRLTVL.